This T cell receptor beta chain was documented in a study of tumor-infiltrating lymphocytes in primary liver carcinoma. The roughly 18-32 mg bulk tissue piece was not sorted before simultaneous RNA and DNA extraction. Patients' primary liver carcinoma was surgically resected. Every patient had chronic HBV infection and was treatment-naive. The study, taken as a whole, reports: Overlap in tumor-adjacent and tumor-blood pairs fell below that of tumor region pairs.

Total RNA amounting to around 540 ng was the source from which TCR beta cDNA was made with a constant-region primer. Library construction for TCR beta comprised three nested multiplex PCR rounds performed with slightly modified ARM-PCR. Two initial PCR rounds of around 9 cycles each paired TRBV1-TRBV30 forward primers with a C-beta reverse primer. TCRdb redid the calling of the multiplex PCR reads with MiXCR, one entry per CDR3 protein. The sample includes about 99,000 distinct CDR3 sequences, about 70% of them seen just once. Trimming removed 5 bases from V and 4 bases from J, with 15 bases in between. CDR1 is SGHTA, CDR2 FQGTGA, per germline. This CDR3 has 15 amino acids. There are a few counts of this clonotype. The antigen remains undetermined.

This TCR was recovered from an older woman with primary liver carcinoma and hepatitis B virus infection. Source material: liver tumor tissue from sampling region 5. Described subset: tumor region T5, tumor centre. J is TRBJ2-1 and V is TRBV7-3; no firm D call. CDR3 sequence (DNA): TGTGCCAGCAGCCCGAATAAAGGGTTGTACAATGAGCAGTTCTTC. Translated, it gives CASSPNKGLYNEQFF.